This T cell receptor (beta chain) was recorded in a study of blood T cell repertoires in COVID-19. This clone has more than one count but fewer than ten. Deletions cut 5 bases from V and 1 base from J, with 15 bases between. The germline gives CDR1 SGHTA, CDR2 FQGNSA. This CDR3 has 16 residues. In the original processing: Amplification with reference gene primers provided the estimates of nucleated cell counts. Only in-frame clones appear in the TCRdb table, and some are missing; sequencing was by immunoSEQ multiplex PCR. V and J calls plus clone size are reproduced from that table; the DNA served to infer D and trimming. The sample lists roughly 150,000 clones, approximately 79% occurring once. Assignments of participants to cohorts depended upon their own reported clinical history.

The specimen sequenced was PBMCs or T cells enriched from blood (not recorded which). This receptor was identified in a woman in her seventies in a cohort exposed to, infected with or recovered from COVID-19 (not recorded which). This chain links TRBV7-2 with TRBJ1-5, with D hard to call. In DNA, the CDR3 is TGTGCCAGCAGCCTACTAGCACCAAGGAGCAATCAGCCCCAGCATTTT. This codes for CASSLLAPRSNQPQHF.